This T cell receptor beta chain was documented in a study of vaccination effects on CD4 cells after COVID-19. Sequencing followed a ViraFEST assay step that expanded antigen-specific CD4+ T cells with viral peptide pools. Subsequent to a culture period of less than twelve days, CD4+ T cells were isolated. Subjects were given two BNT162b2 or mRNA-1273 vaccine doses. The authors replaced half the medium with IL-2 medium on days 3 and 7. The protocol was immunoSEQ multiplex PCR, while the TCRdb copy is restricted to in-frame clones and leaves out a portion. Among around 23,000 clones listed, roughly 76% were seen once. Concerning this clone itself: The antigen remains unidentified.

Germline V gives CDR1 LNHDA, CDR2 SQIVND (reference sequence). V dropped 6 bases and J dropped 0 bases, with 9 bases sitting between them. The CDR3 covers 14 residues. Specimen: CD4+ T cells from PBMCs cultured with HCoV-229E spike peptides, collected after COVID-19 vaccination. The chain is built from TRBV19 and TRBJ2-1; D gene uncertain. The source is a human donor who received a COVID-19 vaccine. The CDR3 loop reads CASRARSSYNEQFF. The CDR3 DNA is TGTGCCAGTAGGGCCCGAAGCTCCTACAATGAGCAGTTCTTC.